Listed here are 6 T cell receptor beta chains from one sample, sequenced in a study of shared clonotypes between healthy human individuals. The naive CD8 subset, CD45RO-negative cells positively selected for CCR7, excluded terminally differentiated effector memory CD45RA+ cells. Libraries were prepared by immunoSEQ multiplex PCR; TCRdb keeps only in-frame clonotypes and omits some of them. The sample holds about 2 million clones; approximately 94% are singletons and the top ten take roughly 1%. The material sequenced was naive CD8+ T cells sorted from blood. The receptors were sampled from a man aged 18 to 30 in good health.

The chain links TRBV30 to TRBJ2-1, with TRBD1 as a possible D gene (5 bases). Germline-derived CDR1 and CDR2 are GTSNPN and SVGIG (reference sequence). Deletions cut 8 bases from V and 0 bases from J, with 14 bases between. CDR3 length: 14 residues. The CDR3 is CAQKGLSSYNEQFF. CDR3 nucleotide sequence: TGTGCCCAAAAGGGGCTAAGCTCCTACAATGAGCAGTTCTTC.

The chain joins TRBV5-1 to TRBJ2-1; D unresolved. The CDR3 length is 12 residues. V was cut by 0 bases and J by 9 bases, with 7 bases left in between. Germline V gene lookup returns CDR1 SGHRS and CDR2 YFSETQ. The CDR3 coding sequence is TGCGCCAGCAGCTTGGATTCGGCTGAGCAGTTCTTC. Encoded protein: CASSLDSAEQFF.

This rearrangement joins TRBV2 to TRBJ2-3, with 7 bases fitting TRBD2. CDR3 length: 13 residues. Germline V gene data show CDR1 as SNHLY and CDR2 as FYNNEI. The CDR3 loop is CVRGGASTDTQYF. The DNA of the CDR3 is TGTGTCCGCGGGGGAGCTAGCACAGATACGCAGTATTTT.

The table lists this clone with a count of one. CDR3 bases: TGTGCCAGCAGCTCCATAAAAGATACTAGCGGGAGATATCCTGGTGATGAGCAGTACTTC. Translated, it gives CASSSIKDTSGRYPGDEQYF. The V and J genes are TRBV13 and TRBJ2-7; TRBD2 matches at 11 bases. V shed 4 bases, J shed 7 bases, and the junction held 24 bases outside the gene matches. The CDR3 is 20 amino acids. Germline values: CDR1 PRHDT, CDR2 FYEKMQ (reference sequence).

This clone was seen just once. The chain links TRBV19 to TRBJ2-7; perhaps TRBD2 as D (6 bases). The CDR3 has 14 amino acids. V lost 8 bases and J 2 bases, leaving 16 bases between the germline ends. Germline loops: CDR1 LNHDA, CDR2 SQIVND (reference sequence). The CDR3 DNA reads as TGTGCCAGTGCCCCGGGGACTCTCACCTACGAGCAGTACTTC. The encoded protein is CASAPGTLTYEQYF.

V usage is TRBV6-5 and J usage is TRBJ1-5; 9 bases agree with TRBD1. V shed 5 bases and J 0 bases; nucleotides not matched to a gene: 2. The CDR3 runs 15 residues. CDR1 and CDR2 (germline): MNHEY, SVGAGI. The CDR3 here is CASSLQGASNQPQHF. The DNA of the CDR3 is TGTGCCAGCAGTCTACAGGGGGCTAGCAATCAGCCCCAGCATTTT.